This TCR beta chain was recorded in a study of identical twins. Regarding the study as a whole: Conclusions rested on cross-sectional statistics rather than following the same donors. Models predicted less out-of-frame TCR alpha sharing in monozygotic twins than was found. Beta clonotypes that were abundant in cord blood contained fewer insertions, a pattern absent from memory repertoires. Out-of-frame alpha sequences common to twins were enriched for low generation probability.

Each CDR3 protein is one row after TCRdb ran MiXCR on the 5' RACE reads. The sample contains 1,800,000 or so distinct CDR3 sequences, roughly 35% of which appear only once. With respect to this clonotype: What it binds is not known.

The germline V gene has CDR1 MNHEY and CDR2 SMNVEV (reference sequence). This CDR3 is 13 amino acids long. V lost 6 bases and J lost 7, with 13 bases in between. The chain joins TRBV27 to TRBJ2-1, with D uncertain. Sequenced: cord blood. This receptor was obtained from a newborn girl in good health. This CDR3 is CASSSTHRNEQFF. The CDR3 coding sequence is TGTGCCAGCAGCTCTACCCATAGGAATGAGCAGTTCTTC.